This entry is about one TCR beta chain. This CDR3 has 15 residues. J gave up 4 bases and V 1 base, and 2 bases lay outside the gene matches. Germline V lookup: CDR1 SGHTA, CDR2 FQGTGA. Sequencing used immunoSEQ multiplex PCR; TCRdb keeps in-frame clones, though not all of them. The repertoire holds 75,000 to 95,000 clones, with 92% as singletons. The entry originates in a study of resident and recirculating memory T cells in vitiligo. Study context: Shave-biopsy epidermis from lesional and nonlesional skin was sequenced alongside PBMCs.

This TCR was sampled from a male donor with vitiligo. This chain joins TRBV7-3 and TRBJ2-1; 9 nucleotides line up with TRBD2. Input material: blood. DNA of the CDR3: TGTGCCAGCAGCTTAAGCGGGAGGGAGTACAATGAGCAGTTCTTC. This translates into CASSLSGREYNEQFF.